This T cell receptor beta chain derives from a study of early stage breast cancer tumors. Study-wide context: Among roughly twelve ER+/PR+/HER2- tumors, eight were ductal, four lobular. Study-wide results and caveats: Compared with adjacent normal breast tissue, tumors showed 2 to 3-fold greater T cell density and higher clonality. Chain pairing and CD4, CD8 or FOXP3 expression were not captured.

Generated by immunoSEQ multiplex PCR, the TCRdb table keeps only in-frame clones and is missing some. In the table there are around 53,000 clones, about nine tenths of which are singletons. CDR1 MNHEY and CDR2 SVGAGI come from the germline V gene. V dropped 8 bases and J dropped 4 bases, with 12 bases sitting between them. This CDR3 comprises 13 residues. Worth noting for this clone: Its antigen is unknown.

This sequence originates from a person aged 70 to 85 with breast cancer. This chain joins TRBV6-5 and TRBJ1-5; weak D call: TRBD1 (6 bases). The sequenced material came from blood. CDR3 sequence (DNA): TGTGCCAGCGGGGGGGCCTGGAATCAGCCCCAGCATTTT. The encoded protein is CASGGAWNQPQHF.